This T cell receptor (beta chain) comes out of a study of T cells expressing NK-cell markers. Study context: Sequencing of TCR beta repertoires drew on sorted CD3+CD56+NKG2C+, CD3+CD56+NKG2C- and CD3+CD56-NKG2C+ T cells. Study-wide results and caveats: One observes that, in a few donors, these clonotypes were also the leading ones within the CD3+CD56-NKG2C+ fraction. Each of over 5 donors carried dominant NKG2C+ clonotypes accounting for about 1.0-7.0% of CD8+ T cells.

The cDNA for TCR beta came from 5'RACE template switching with UMIs. After re-calling the 5' RACE reads, TCRdb lists one entry per CDR3 protein, DNA absent. With fewer than 400,000 distinct CDR3 sequences in the sample, the ten largest clones hold approximately 12%. Concerning this clonotype itself: The antigen remains unidentified.

The clonotype comes from a woman in her 50s in good health. Sequenced: blood T cells: a sorted CD56 or NKG2C T cell subset, CD4+ or CD8+ T cells, or bulk PBMC T cells (not recorded which).

CDR3 residues: CASRLTVGSPLHF. The genes are TRBV6-5 and TRBJ1-6; TCRdb proposes TRBD1, but this gene call is untestable without DNA. Germline V CDR1 and CDR2: MNHEY, SVGAGI. This CDR3 is built from 13 residues.